The 17 T cell receptor beta chains below come from one sample, sequenced in a study of blood T cell repertoires in COVID-19. The method was immunoSEQ multiplex PCR; TCRdb's version includes in-frame clones alone and lacks a portion of them. The sample lists 150,000 to 200,000 clones; roughly 80% were seen once. Sequenced sample: peripheral blood. The receptors were gathered from a woman between 65 and 79 years old with COVID-19, enrolled during active disease.

The rearrangement joins TRBV29-1 to TRBJ2-2; D possibly corresponds to TRBD2 (5 bases). Deletions cut 4 bases from V and 1 base from J, with 10 bases between. Germline CDR1 is SQVTM and CDR2 is ANQGSEA. This CDR3 contains 14 residues. The CDR3 region has the DNA TGCAGCGTTGGAGACTACCTGAACACCGGGGAGCTGTTTTTT. Encoded protein: CSVGDYLNTGELFF.

The chain links TRBV19 to TRBJ2-7, with 7 bases matching TRBD2. CDR3 size: 13 residues. Germline V gene lookup returns CDR1 LNHDA and CDR2 SQIVND (reference sequence). The trim removed 6 bases at V and 0 bases at J, leaving 2 bases unmatched. The CDR3 DNA reads TGTGCCAGTAGCCTAGCGGACTCCTACGAGCAGTACTTC. Protein: CASSLADSYEQYF.

The V gene is TRBV18, the J gene TRBJ1-3, with TRBD1 identical over 7 bases. This CDR3 spans 16 amino acids. The junction had 8 bases not matched to a gene; V was cut back by 6 bases and J by 0 bases. Germline V CDR1 and CDR2: KGHSH, LQKENI. CDR3 bases: TGTGCCAGCTCCTTGGGACAGCTGAGCTCTGGAAACACCATATATTTT. It translates to CASSLGQLSSGNTIYF.

The V and J genes are TRBV20-1 and TRBJ1-3; a possible D gene is TRBD1 (5 bases). Germline CDR1 DFQATT, CDR2 SNEGSKA (reference sequence). The CDR3 runs 13 residues. V was shortened by 3 bases and J by 3 bases, with 9 bases between the two germline ends. In nucleotides, the CDR3 is TGCAGTGCTAGTGAAGACAGTGGAAACACCATATATTTT. This sequence encodes CSASEDSGNTIYF.

The chain is built from TRBV5-1 and TRBJ2-2, with 9 positions matching TRBD1. The V segment lost 0 bases and the J segment 7 bases; nucleotides outside the gene matches: 4. CDR1 is SGHRS, CDR2 YFSETQ, per germline. This CDR3 contains 15 residues. The CDR3 DNA reads as TGCGCCAGCAGCTTGGACAGGGGGCAGATCGGGGAGCTGTTTTTT. This sequence encodes CASSLDRGQIGELFF. Full variable domain (rest looked up from reference TRBV5-1 and TRBJ2-2): KAGVTQTPRYLIKTRGQQVTLSCSPISGHRSVSWYQQTPGQGLQFLFEYFSETQRNKGNFPGRFSGRQFSNSRSEMNVSTLELGDSALYLCASSLDRGQIGELFFGEGSRLTVL.

This rearrangement joins TRBV10-1 to TRBJ1-1; 9 bases fit TRBD1. Germline assignment: CDR1 WNHNN and CDR2 SYGVQD (reference sequence). Losses at the gene ends were 4 bases for V and 5 bases for J; bases not matched to a gene: 11. The CDR3 has 16 amino acids. In nucleotides, the CDR3 is TGCGCCAGCAGTGCCACCTATATGACAGGGGGAACTGAAGCTTTCTTT. This translates into CASSATYMTGGTEAFF.

The chain employs TRBV10-3 and TRBJ1-1; possibly TRBD1 for D (6 bases). This CDR3 spans 15 amino acids. Germline lookup yields CDR1 ENHRY and CDR2 SYGVKD. Trimming removed 7 bases from V and 0 bases from J, with 15 bases in between. The chain's CDR3 is CAITSGVHMNTEAFF. The CDR3 nucleotides are TGTGCCATCACCTCAGGGGTCCACATGAACACTGAAGCTTTCTTT.

This clone was detected only a few times. The genes are TRBV10-3 and TRBJ2-3; 7 bases align to TRBD2. The CDR3 loop spans 16 amino acids. The V gene's germline CDR1 is ENHRY and CDR2 SYGVKD. The V gene end was trimmed by 4 bases and the J gene end by 0 bases; junction bases not matched to a gene: 7. This chain's CDR3 is CAISGTGTKSTDTQYF. CDR3 sequence (DNA): TGTGCCATCAGTGGTACCGGGACTAAAAGCACAGATACGCAGTATTTT.

About this clone: Other DNA sequences in the sample encode the same CDR3. This chain's CDR3 is CAWSSGQGNTEAFF. The DNA of the CDR3 is TGTGCCTGGAGTTCCGGACAGGGGAACACTGAAGCTTTCTTT. V is TRBV30 and J is TRBJ1-1; 8 nucleotides agree with TRBD1. Germline lookup yields CDR1 GTSNPN and CDR2 SVGIG (reference sequence). J gave up 1 base and V 2 bases, and 3 bases lay outside the gene matches. The CDR3 length is 14 residues. The full variable domain, completed using reference TRBV30 and TRBJ1-1, is SQTIHQWPATLVQPVGSPLSLECTVEGTSNPNLYWYRQAAGRGLQLLFYSVGIGQISSEVPQNLSASRPQDRQFILSSKKLLLSDSGFYLCAWSSGQGNTEAFFGQGTRLTVV.

CDR3 sequence (DNA): TGTGCCAGCAGTTTAGGGAGAGACTGGGAAAAACTGTTTTTT. This gives the protein CASSLGRDWEKLFF. V usage is TRBV28 and J usage is TRBJ1-4; the D is unclear. The V gene's germline CDR1 is MDHEN and CDR2 SYDVKM. The CDR3 is made up of 14 amino acids. Trimming cost V 2 bases and J 8 bases, with 12 bases left between them.

This clone was counted once. V and J are TRBV28 and TRBJ2-1; no firm D call. This CDR3 is built from 11 residues. Per germline, CDR1 MDHEN and CDR2 SYDVKM. Trimming took off 2 bases at V and 9 bases at J, with 5 bases between the two ends. The CDR3 nucleotides are TGTGCCAGCAGTTTAAAGCGTGAGCAGTTCTTC. It encodes CASSLKREQFF.

A single count supports this clone. The genes are TRBV7-8 and TRBJ1-6; TRBD1 is a possible D gene (5 bases). Germline V lookup: CDR1 SGHVS, CDR2 FQNEAQ. V shed 1 base and J shed 7 bases, with 14 bases lying between them. The CDR3 consists of 16 residues. The CDR3 DNA sequence: TGTGCCAGCAGCTTAGGTGTCGGGGGGGGGAATTCACCCCTCCACTTT. It translates to CASSLGVGGGNSPLHF.

This clone was counted a single time. The rearrangement uses TRBV5-1 and TRBJ2-7, with D tentatively TRBD1 (6 bases). The ends were cut back, 0 bases at V and 6 bases at J, with 19 bases in the middle. Per germline, CDR1 SGHRS and CDR2 YFSETQ. The CDR3 is made up of 16 amino acids. CDR3 sequence (DNA): TGCGCCAGCAGCTTGGCGGCAGGGGAAAGTCAGCGCGAGCAGTACTTC. Protein product: CASSLAAGESQREQYF.

The chain employs TRBV5-4 and TRBJ2-7; D not certain. The CDR3 runs to 13 residues. The V gene lost 3 bases and the J gene lost 0 bases, with 7 bases spanning the gap. Per germline, CDR1 SGHNT and CDR2 YYREEE (reference sequence). The CDR3 loop reads CASSYSGSYEQYF. CDR3 DNA sequence: TGTGCCAGCAGCTACAGTGGCTCCTACGAGCAGTACTTC.

This clone appeared a few times. The chain carries TRBV19 and TRBJ2-1, with D hard to call. Trimming pared 4 bases from V and 0 bases from J, leaving 4 bases between. Per the germline V gene, CDR1 is LNHDA and CDR2 is SQIVND (reference sequence). The CDR3 length is 13 residues. This CDR3 is CASSTFSYNEQFF. The CDR3 region has the DNA TGTGCCAGTAGTACCTTCTCCTACAATGAGCAGTTCTTC.

The CDR3 bases are TGCGCCAGCAGCTTACAGGGGAATCGGAACACTGAAGCTTTCTTT. Protein: CASSLQGNRNTEAFF. The rearrangement joins TRBV5-1 to TRBJ1-1; TRBD1 aligns across 7 bases. V shed 2 bases, J shed 1 base, and the junction held 5 bases outside the gene matches. Germline V gene lookup returns CDR1 SGHRS and CDR2 YFSETQ. The CDR3 consists of 15 residues.

This chain connects TRBV20-1 to TRBJ2-1; TRBD2 might be the D (5 bases). The CDR3 totals 14 residues. The V end lost 3 bases, the J end lost 4 bases, and 13 bases lay between the germline ends. In germline, CDR1 is DFQATT, CDR2 SNEGSKA (reference sequence). The CDR3 region has the DNA TGCAGTGCTAGTCACCTAGCCTTATACAATGAGCAGTTCTTC. It is translated as CSASHLALYNEQFF.